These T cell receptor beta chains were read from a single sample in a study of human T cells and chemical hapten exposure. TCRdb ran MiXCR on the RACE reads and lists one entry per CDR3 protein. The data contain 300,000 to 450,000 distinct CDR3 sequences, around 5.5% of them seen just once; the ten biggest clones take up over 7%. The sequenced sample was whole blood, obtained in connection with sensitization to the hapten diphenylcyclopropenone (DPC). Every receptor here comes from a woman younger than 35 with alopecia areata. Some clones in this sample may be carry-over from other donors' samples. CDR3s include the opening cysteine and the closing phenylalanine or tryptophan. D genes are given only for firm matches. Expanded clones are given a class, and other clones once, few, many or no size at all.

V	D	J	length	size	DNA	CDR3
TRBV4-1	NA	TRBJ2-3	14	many	TGCGCCAGCAGCATCGGATTAAGCACAGATACGCAGTATTTT	CASSIGLSTDTQYF
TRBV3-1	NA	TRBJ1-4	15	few	TGTGCCAGCAGCCAATCCCGTGGCGGTTCGGAAAAACTGTTTTTT	CASSQSRGGSEKLFF
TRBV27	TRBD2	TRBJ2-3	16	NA	TGTGCCAGCAGTGGTAGGATAGCGGGCGACACAGATACGCAGTATTTT	CASSGRIAGDTDTQYF
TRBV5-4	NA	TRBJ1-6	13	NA	TGTGCCAGCAGCGCTGAGGGAGATTCACCCCTCCACTTT	CASSAEGDSPLHF
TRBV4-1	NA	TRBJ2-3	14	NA	TGCGCCAGCAGCCAGGCAACTTACACAGATACGCAGTATTTT	CASSQATYTDTQYF
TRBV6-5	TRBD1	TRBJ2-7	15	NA	TGTGCCAGCAGTTTGAACAGGGGAATTGGTAACGAGCAGTACTTC	CASSLNRGIGNEQYF
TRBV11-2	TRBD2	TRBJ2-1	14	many	TGTGCCAGCAGCCCCTCCGGGAGGTACAATGAGCAGTTCTTC	CASSPSGRYNEQFF
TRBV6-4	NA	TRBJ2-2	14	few	TGTGCCAGCAGTGAAGGCAGGGAGGCCGGGGAGCTGTTTTTT	CASSEGREAGELFF
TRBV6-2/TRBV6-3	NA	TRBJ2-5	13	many	TGTGCCAGCAGTTGGACACAAACGGTGACCCAGTACTTC	CASSWTQTVTQYF
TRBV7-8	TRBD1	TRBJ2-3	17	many	TGTGCCAGCAGCCTTTTCCCGGACAGGGAGATGGGAGATACGCAGTATTTT	CASSLFPDREMGDTQYF
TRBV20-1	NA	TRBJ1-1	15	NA	TGCAGTGCTAGAGATAAAGGGCTGAGGAACACTGAAGCTTTCTTT	CSARDKGLRNTEAFF
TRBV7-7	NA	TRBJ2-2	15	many	TGTGCTAGCAGCCCGGATGGACAGAACACCGGGGAGCTGTTTTTT	CASSPDGQNTGELFF
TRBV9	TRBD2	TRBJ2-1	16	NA	TGTGCCAGCAGCGTAGCTGATAGCGGGGGGGCAAGGGAGCAGTTCTTC	CASSVADSGGAREQFF
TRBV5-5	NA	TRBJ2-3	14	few	TGTGCCAGCACCCCCCCCGGGGTGGCAGATACGCAGTATTTT	CASTPPGVADTQYF
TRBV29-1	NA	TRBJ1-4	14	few	TGCAGCGTTGATCTTCAGGGTCCTAATGAAAAACTGTTTTTT	CSVDLQGPNEKLFF
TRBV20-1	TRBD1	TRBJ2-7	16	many	TGCAGTGCTAGAGATACCGGACAGGGGTACTATTCCGAGCAGTACTTC	CSARDTGQGYYSEQYF